The 5 T cell receptor beta chains below were found in one sample sequenced in a study of shared clonotypes between healthy human individuals. The table came from immunoSEQ multiplex PCR; TCRdb's copy has only in-frame clones and leaves some out. The table shows around 700,000 clones, with about two thirds occurring only once. The source material was memory CD4+ T cells sorted from blood. The subset is: CD45RA-negative fraction. The receptors originated from a woman in her 30s in good health.

J is TRBJ2-1 and V is TRBV7-8, with D hard to call. This CDR3 has 14 residues. V lost 3 bases and J 6 bases, leaving 12 bases between the germline ends. CDR1 is SGHVS, CDR2 FQNEAQ, per germline. The CDR3 bases are TGTGCCAGCAGCTTGACCCTAGGATCCAATGAGCAGTTCTTC. Translation: CASSLTLGSNEQFF.

This clone was counted a few times. The chain couples TRBV19 to TRBJ2-4; 9 nucleotides match TRBD1. V shed 2 bases, J shed 1 base, and the junction held 3 bases outside the gene matches. The CDR3 sequence is 16 residues long. Germline values: CDR1 LNHDA, CDR2 SQIVND (reference sequence). Here the CDR3 reads CASSIQGQGAKNIQYF. CDR3 DNA: TGTGCCAGTAGTATACAAGGACAGGGGGCCAAAAACATTCAGTACTTC. Using reference TRBV19 and TRBJ2-4 for the parts outside the CDR3, the full variable domain is DGGITQSPKYLFRKEGQNVTLSCEQNLNHDAMYWYRQDPGQGLRLIYYSQIVNDFQKGDIAEGYSVSREKKESFPLTVTSAQKNPTAFYLCASSIQGQGAKNIQYFGAGTRLSVL.

This chain uses TRBV28 with TRBJ2-6; either TRBD1 or TRBD2 may supply D (5 bases each). V was trimmed by 10 bases and J by 0 bases, leaving 13 bases between them. CDR1 and CDR2 from the germline V gene are MDHEN and SYDVKM. The length of the CDR3 is 15 residues. In nucleotides, the CDR3 is TGTGCCACCCAGGGAGCCAACTCTGGGGCCAACGTCCTGACTTTC. This sequence encodes CATQGANSGANVLTF.

The V gene is TRBV6-4, the J gene TRBJ1-2, with D tentatively TRBD1 (6 bases). Trimming stripped 5 bases from V and 4 bases from J, with 14 bases between. The CDR3 runs to 14 residues. The germline gives CDR1 MRHNA, CDR2 SNTAGT. The CDR3 loop reads CASSPTGTAYGYTF. DNA of the CDR3: TGTGCCAGCAGTCCTACAGGGACCGCCTATGGCTACACCTTC.

This chain uses TRBV28 with TRBJ1-1, with a possible D match to TRBD1 (5 bases). Germline values: CDR1 MDHEN, CDR2 SYDVKM. The CDR3 extends over 14 amino acids. The V gene lost 6 bases and the J gene lost 5 bases, with 16 bases spanning the gap. Here the CDR3 reads CASSLSTGRTEAFF. DNA for the CDR3: TGTGCCAGCAGCCTGAGCACAGGTAGAACTGAAGCTTTCTTT.